This T cell receptor beta chain was obtained from a study of shared clonotypes between healthy human individuals. Methods used by the authors: Junction-only immunoSEQ data arrived without quality scores, meaning filtering differed. TCRdb's copy holds only in-frame clones and misses some; the assay was immunoSEQ multiplex PCR. The V and J calls and clone size come from that table; D and trimming were worked out from the DNA. The sample lists millions of clones, 85% to 95% occurring once. This CDR3 has 13 residues. The germline V and J ends were trimmed by 1 base and 0 bases, with 3 bases remaining between them. CDR1 is SNHLY, CDR2 FYNNEI, per germline.

The clonotype comes from a man aged 18 to 30 in good health. V and J are TRBV2 and TRBJ2-5; no definite D call. The sequencing input was naive CD4+ T cells sorted from blood. Subset of the sample: CD45RA+ positively selected. The CDR3 nucleotides are TGTGCCAGCAGTGAAGAGAACCAAGAGACCCAGTACTTC. Protein product: CASSEENQETQYF.